The present T cell receptor (beta chain) was sequenced within a study of shared clonotypes between healthy human individuals. Study details: Researchers assigned three CD4 naive, three CD4 memory, two CD8 naive and one CD8 memory plate to each donor. Study-wide results and caveats: Generation probabilities of non-shared clonotypes were lower (relative to those shared by all four donors).

Naive CD8 cells were CD45RO-negative, positively selected for CCR7, excluding terminally differentiated effector memory CD45RA+ cells. Trimming removed 2 bases at V and 3 bases at J, with 13 bases between. The CDR3 has 15 residues. The germline CDR1 and CDR2 sequences are SEHNR and FQNEAQ (reference sequence). Sequenced by immunoSEQ multiplex PCR; TCRdb stores in-frame clones only, minus some. Here the sample spans under 2,000,000 clones, 85% to 95% being singletons. On this clone itself: Antigen: not known.

Sequencing was performed on naive CD8+ T cells sorted from blood. The clonotype comes from a man aged 18 to 29 in good health. This chain uses TRBV7-9 with TRBJ1-2, with a weak D call TRBD1 (5 bases). In nucleotides, the CDR3 is TGTGCCAGCAGCTTAATCGAAACAGGAGACTATGGCTACACCTTC. Its protein product is CASSLIETGDYGYTF.